The entry below describes one TCR beta chain. As yet, its antigen is unknown. This sample is part of a study of human T cells and chemical hapten exposure. Study at large: 2% DPC was applied to about 2 cm by about 2 cm of upper inner arm skin for sensitization.

TCRdb reprocessed the RACE reads with MiXCR, giving one entry per CDR3 protein. Of over 300,000 distinct CDR3 sequences in the sample, approximately 5.1% are singletons; the top ten hold just over 2.5%. Study findings and constraints: TCRs at high frequency, those above 1 in 1000, did not change with DPC sensitization.

As for time point: pre-sensitization, week 0. Documented treatment: therapeutic diphenylcyclopropenone sensitization with weekly scalp DPC. The CDR3 runs 15 residues. Germline-derived CDR1 and CDR2 are DFQATT and SNEGSKA (reference sequence). V gave up 0 bases and J gave up 2 bases; unmatched junction bases: 3. The sample consisted of whole blood, taken in connection with sensitization to the hapten diphenylcyclopropenone (DPC). The sequence was obtained from a woman between 45 and 65 years old with alopecia areata. Some clones in this sample may be carry-over from other donors' samples. This rearrangement joins TRBV20-1 to TRBJ1-5; 8 bases agree with TRBD1. The CDR3 spells CSARDRGQGNQPQHF. In DNA, the CDR3 is TGCAGTGCTAGAGACAGGGGGCAAGGCAATCAGCCCCAGCATTTT.